The 8 T cell receptor beta chains below all came from one sample that was sequenced in a study of T and B cells in COVID-19 patients. Each TRB amplification used roughly 230-550 ng of genomic DNA from blood. BIOMED2 TRB-A/B primer pools were used in multiplex TRB PCR. TCRdb called the multiplex PCR reads again in MiXCR, with one record for every CDR3 protein. This sample yields some 8,700 distinct CDR3 sequences, of which roughly 28% are seen a single time; about 5.5% belongs to the top ten. What was sequenced was blood. The receptors were sampled from a human donor who had recovered from COVID-19.

With respect to this clonotype: Being one base from a much bigger clone, this may be a read error. The chain combines TRBV18 with TRBJ2-7; D not certain. The CDR3 sequence is 16 residues long. In germline, CDR1 is KGHSH, CDR2 LQKENI. CDR3 bases: TGTGCCAGCACACCACCGTACTTAGAAGCGCCCCTCGAGCAGTACTTC. Protein sequence: CASTPPYLEAPLEQYF.

V usage is TRBV24-1 and J usage is TRBJ1-1; tentatively, D is TRBD1 (5 bases). Between the trimmed V and J ends, which lost 9 bases and 4 bases, there was a span of 20 bases. This CDR3 has 15 amino acids. Germline values: CDR1 KGHDR, CDR2 SFDVKD. CDR3 amino acids: CATQPGQGSVTEAFF. CDR3 coding DNA: TGTGCCACCCAACCGGGTCAGGGTTCCGTCACTGAAGCTTTCTTT.

By share of the sample, this clonotype is medium-sized. The chain links TRBV12-3 or TRBV12-4 to TRBJ1-2; no clear D gene. This CDR3 region has 14 residues. Between the trimmed V and J ends, which lost 1 base and 7 bases, there was a span of 13 bases. The DNA for the CDR3 is TGTGCCAGCAGTTTAGGTGAAGGCCGAAGTGGCTACACCTTC. Protein sequence: CASSLGEGRSGYTF.

The chain has TRBV5-6 and TRBJ2-3, with TRBD2 matching over 7 bases. The V gene's germline CDR1 is SGHDT and CDR2 YYEEEE. The ends lost 2 bases at V and 5 bases at J; junction bases unmatched: 14. This CDR3 has 17 amino acids. The CDR3 DNA is TGTGCCAGCAGCTTTGGGTCTGGGGGGGGTACCGGAGATACGCAGTATTTT. Amino acid sequence: CASSFGSGGGTGDTQYF.

By sample share, this clonotype is medium-sized. CDR3 sequence (DNA): TGTGCCAGCAGCCCCCAAAACACTGAAGCTTTCTTT. Amino acids: CASSPQNTEAFF. The chain links TRBV5-5 to TRBJ1-1; D uncertain. The CDR3 extends over 12 amino acids. V lost 4 bases and J lost 2, with 6 bases in between. Germline values: CDR1 SGHKS, CDR2 YYEKEE (reference sequence).

The chain employs TRBV28 and TRBJ2-1; D is unresolved. This CDR3 comprises 18 residues. The germline V and J ends were trimmed by 5 bases and 0 bases, with 20 bases remaining between them. The germline V gene encodes CDR1 MDHEN and CDR2 SYDVKM. CDR3 residues: CASSPYSGPKSSYNEQFF. For the CDR3, the DNA is TGTGCCAGCAGTCCTTACTCCGGGCCCAAGAGCTCCTACAATGAGCAGTTCTTC.

DNA of the CDR3: TGCAGCGTTGAAGCCGGGGCGGGTACCCCCCCTAACTATGGCTACACCTTC. Its protein is CSVEAGAGTPPNYGYTF. The chain uses TRBV29-1 and TRBJ1-2; TRBD1 is a possible D gene (5 bases). Germline assignment: CDR1 SQVTM and CDR2 ANQGSEA. CDR3 size: 17 residues. Trimming left V 1 base short and J 0 bases short, with 18 bases between.

The chain is built from TRBV5-1 and TRBJ2-3; D call uncertain. Trimming shortened V by 5 bases and J by 4 bases, and 11 bases separated the two germline ends. CDR3 length equals 13 residues. From germline, CDR1 is SGHRS and CDR2 YFSETQ. CDR3 region: CASSYDPSDTQYF. The CDR3 region has the DNA TGCGCCAGCAGTTATGACCCTTCAGATACGCAGTATTTT.